This TCR beta chain was recovered during a study of blood T cell repertoires in COVID-19. Sequencing was performed with immunoSEQ multiplex PCR; in TCRdb, only in-frame clones are kept and a portion is missing. The table records 300,000 to 400,000 clones, roughly 84% of them present only once. V dropped 6 bases and J dropped 7; count of bases not matched to a gene: 13. The length of the CDR3 is 17 residues. The V gene's germline CDR1 is MDHEN and CDR2 SYDVKM. The sequenced material came from peripheral blood. This clonotype was obtained from a man in his fifties with active or convalescent COVID-19. The chain uses TRBV28 and TRBJ1-5, with TRBD1 matching over 12 bases. CDR3 amino acids: CASRSQPGTGGGQPQHF. DNA for the CDR3: TGTGCCAGCAGGTCCCAACCCGGGACAGGGGGCGGCCAGCCCCAGCATTTT.